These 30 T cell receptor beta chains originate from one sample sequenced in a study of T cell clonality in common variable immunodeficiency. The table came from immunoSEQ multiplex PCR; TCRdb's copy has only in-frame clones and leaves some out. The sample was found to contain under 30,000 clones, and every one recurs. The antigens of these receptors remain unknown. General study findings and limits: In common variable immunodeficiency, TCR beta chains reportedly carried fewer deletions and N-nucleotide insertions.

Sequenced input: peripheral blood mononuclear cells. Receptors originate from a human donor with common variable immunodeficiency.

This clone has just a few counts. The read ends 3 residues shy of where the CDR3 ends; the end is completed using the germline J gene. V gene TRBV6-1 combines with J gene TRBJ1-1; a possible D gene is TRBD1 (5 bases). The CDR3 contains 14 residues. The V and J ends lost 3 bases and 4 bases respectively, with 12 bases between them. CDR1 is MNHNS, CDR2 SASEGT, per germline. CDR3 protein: CASSDGDYRTEAFF. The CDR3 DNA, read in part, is TGTGCCAGCAGTGATGGGGACTATCGCACTGAA.

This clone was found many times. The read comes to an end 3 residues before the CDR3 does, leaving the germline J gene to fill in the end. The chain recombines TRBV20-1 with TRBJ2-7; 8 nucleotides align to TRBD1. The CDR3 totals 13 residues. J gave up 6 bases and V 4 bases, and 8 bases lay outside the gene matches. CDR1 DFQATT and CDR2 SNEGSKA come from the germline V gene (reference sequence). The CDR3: CSAIRDRFTEQYF. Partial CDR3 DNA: TGCAGTGCTATCCGGGACAGGTTTACCGAG.

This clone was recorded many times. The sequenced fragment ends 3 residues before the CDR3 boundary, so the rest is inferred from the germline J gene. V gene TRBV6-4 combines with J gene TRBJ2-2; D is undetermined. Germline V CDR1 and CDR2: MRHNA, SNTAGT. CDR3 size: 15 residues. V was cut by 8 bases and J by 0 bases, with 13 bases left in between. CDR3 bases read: TGTGCCAGCCTGCCGCGCCTCACGAACACCGGGGAG. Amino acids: CASLPRLTNTGE. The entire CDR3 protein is CASLPRLTNTGELFF.

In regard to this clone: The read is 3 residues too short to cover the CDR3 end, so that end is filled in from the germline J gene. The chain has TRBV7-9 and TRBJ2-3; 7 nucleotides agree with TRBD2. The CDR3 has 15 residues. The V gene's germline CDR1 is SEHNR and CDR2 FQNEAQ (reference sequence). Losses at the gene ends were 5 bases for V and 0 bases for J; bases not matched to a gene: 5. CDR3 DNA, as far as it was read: TGTGCCAGCAGCGTCAGCGGGATCAGCACAGATACG. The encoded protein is CASSVSGISTDT. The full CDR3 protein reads CASSVSGISTDTQYF.

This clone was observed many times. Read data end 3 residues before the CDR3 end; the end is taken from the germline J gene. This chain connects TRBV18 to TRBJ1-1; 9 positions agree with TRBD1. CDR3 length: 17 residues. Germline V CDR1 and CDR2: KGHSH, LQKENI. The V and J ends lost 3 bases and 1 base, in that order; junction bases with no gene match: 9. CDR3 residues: CASSPLDLGQGNTEAFF. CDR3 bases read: TGTGCCAGCTCACCCCTGGACCTGGGACAGGGGAACACTGAA. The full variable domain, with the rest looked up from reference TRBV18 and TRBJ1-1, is NAGVMQNPRHLVRRRGQEARLRCSPMKGHSHVYWYRQLPEEGLKFMVYLQKENIIDESGMPKERFSAEFPKEGPSILRIQQVVRGDSAAYFCASSPLDLGQGNTEAFFGQGTRLTVV.

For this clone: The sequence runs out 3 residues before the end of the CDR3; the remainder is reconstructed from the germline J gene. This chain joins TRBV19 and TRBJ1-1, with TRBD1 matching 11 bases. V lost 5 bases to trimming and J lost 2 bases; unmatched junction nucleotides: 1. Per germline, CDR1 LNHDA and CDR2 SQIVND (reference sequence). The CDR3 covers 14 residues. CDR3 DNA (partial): TGTGCCAGTAGTCGGACAGGGGGCAACACTGAA. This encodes CASSRTGGNTE. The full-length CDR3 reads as CASSRTGGNTEAFF.

The CDR3 DNA, read in part, is TGCAGCGTTCGAGCGGAGATCGGTAACTATGGC. Encoded protein: CSVRAEIGNYG. The entire CDR3 protein reads CSVRAEIGNYGYTF. The chain recombines TRBV29-1 with TRBJ1-2; D unclear. The read comes to an end 3 residues before the CDR3 does, leaving the germline J gene to fill in the end. Trimming pared 5 bases from V and 1 base from J, leaving 14 bases between. This CDR3 spans 14 amino acids. Germline V gene sequence: CDR1 SQVTM, CDR2 ANQGSEA.

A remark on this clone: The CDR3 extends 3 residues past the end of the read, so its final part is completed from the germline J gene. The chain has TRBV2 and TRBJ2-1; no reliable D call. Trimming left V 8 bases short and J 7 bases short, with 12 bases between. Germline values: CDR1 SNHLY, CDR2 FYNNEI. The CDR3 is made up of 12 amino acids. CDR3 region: CASRFTSNEQFF. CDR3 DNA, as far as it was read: TGTGCCAGCCGGTTTACCTCGAATGAG.

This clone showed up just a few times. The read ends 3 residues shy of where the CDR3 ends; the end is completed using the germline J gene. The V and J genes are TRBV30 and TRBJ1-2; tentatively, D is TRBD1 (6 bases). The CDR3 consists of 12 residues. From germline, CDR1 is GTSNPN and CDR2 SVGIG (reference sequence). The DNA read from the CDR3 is TGTGCCTGGAGTACTACAGGGACCGGC. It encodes CAWSTTGTG. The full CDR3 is CAWSTTGTGYTF.

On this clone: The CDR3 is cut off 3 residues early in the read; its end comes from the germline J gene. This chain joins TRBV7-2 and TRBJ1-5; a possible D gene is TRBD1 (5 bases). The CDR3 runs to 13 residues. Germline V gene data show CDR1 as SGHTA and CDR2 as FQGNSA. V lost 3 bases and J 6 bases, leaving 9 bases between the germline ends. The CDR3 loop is CASSFQGTQPQHF. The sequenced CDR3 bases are TGTGCCAGCAGCTTTCAGGGTACTCAGCCC.

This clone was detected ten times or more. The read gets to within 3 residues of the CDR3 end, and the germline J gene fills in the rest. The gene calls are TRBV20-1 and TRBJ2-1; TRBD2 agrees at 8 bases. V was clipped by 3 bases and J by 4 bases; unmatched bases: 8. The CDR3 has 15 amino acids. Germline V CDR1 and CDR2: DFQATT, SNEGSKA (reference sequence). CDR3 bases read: TGCAGTGCTAGTAGGGCGGGAGGAGTGTACAATGAG. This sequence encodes CSASRAGGVYNE. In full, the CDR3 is CSASRAGGVYNEQFF.

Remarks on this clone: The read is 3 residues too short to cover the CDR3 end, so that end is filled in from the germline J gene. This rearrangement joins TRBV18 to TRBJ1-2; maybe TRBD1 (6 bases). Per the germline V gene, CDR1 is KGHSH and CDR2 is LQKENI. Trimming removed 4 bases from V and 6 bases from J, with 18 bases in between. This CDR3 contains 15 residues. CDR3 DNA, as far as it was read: TGTGCCAGCTCACGCCAAGGAGGGGGAGTCGATGGC. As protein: CASSRQGGGVDG. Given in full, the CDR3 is CASSRQGGGVDGYTF. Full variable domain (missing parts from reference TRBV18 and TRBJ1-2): NAGVMQNPRHLVRRRGQEARLRCSPMKGHSHVYWYRQLPEEGLKFMVYLQKENIIDESGMPKERFSAEFPKEGPSILRIQQVVRGDSAAYFCASSRQGGGVDGYTFGSGTRLTVV.

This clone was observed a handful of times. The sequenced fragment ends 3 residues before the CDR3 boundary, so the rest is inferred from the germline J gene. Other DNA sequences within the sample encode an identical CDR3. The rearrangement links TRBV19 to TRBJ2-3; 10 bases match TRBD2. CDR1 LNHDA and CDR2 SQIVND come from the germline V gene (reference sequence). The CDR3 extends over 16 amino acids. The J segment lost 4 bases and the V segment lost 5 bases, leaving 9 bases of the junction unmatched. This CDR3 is CASSPPGLAQADTQYF. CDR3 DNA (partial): TGTGCCAGTAGTCCTCCGGGACTAGCGCAAGCAGATACG. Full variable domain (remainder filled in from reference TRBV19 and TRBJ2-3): DGGITQSPKYLFRKEGQNVTLSCEQNLNHDAMYWYRQDPGQGLRLIYYSQIVNDFQKGDIAEGYSVSREKKESFPLTVTSAQKNPTAFYLCASSPPGLAQADTQYFGPGTRLTVL.

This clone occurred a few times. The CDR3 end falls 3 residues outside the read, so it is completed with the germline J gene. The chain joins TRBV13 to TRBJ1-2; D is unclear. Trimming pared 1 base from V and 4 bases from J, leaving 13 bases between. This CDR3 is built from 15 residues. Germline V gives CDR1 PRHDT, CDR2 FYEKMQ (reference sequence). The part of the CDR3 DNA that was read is TGTGCCAGCAGCTTAGATTCGCTCCGCGGCTATGGC. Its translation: CASSLDSLRGYG. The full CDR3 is CASSLDSLRGYGYTF.

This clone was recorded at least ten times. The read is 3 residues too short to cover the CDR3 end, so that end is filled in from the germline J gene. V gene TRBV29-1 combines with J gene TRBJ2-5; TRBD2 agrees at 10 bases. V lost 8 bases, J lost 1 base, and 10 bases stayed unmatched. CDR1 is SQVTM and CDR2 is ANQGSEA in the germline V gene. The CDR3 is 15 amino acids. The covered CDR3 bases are TGCAGCCATGGAACAGGACTAGCGGTCCAAGAGACC. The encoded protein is CSHGTGLAVQET. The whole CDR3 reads CSHGTGLAVQETQYF.

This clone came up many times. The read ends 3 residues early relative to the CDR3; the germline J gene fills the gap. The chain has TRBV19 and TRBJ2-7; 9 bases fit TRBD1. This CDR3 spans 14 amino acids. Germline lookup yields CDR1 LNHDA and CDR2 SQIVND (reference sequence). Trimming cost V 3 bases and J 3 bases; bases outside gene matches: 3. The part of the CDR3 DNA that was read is TGTGCCAGTAGTATGGGACAGGGAAGCTACGAG. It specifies CASSMGQGSYE. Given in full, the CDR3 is CASSMGQGSYEQYF.

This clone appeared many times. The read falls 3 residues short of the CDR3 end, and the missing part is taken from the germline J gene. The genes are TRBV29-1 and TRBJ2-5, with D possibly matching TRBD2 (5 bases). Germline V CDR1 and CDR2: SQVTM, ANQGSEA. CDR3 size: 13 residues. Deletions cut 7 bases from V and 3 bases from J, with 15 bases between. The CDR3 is CSDVRALEETQYF. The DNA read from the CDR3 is TGCAGCGATGTGCGGGCGCTTGAAGAGACC.

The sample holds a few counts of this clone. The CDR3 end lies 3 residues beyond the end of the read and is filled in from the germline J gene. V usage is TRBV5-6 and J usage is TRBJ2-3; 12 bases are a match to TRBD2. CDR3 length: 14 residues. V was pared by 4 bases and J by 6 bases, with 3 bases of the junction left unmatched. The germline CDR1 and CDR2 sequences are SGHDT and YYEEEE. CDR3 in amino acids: CASSPGTSGDTQYF. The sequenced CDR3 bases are TGTGCCAGCAGCCCGGGGACTAGCGGGGATACG.

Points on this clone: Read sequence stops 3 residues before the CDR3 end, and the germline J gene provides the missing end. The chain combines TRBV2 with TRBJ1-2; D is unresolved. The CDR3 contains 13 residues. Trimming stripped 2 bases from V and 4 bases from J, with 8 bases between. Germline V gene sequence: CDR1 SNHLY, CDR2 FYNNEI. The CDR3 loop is CASSESGLYGYTF. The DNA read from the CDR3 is TGTGCCAGCAGTGAATCAGGACTCTATGGC.

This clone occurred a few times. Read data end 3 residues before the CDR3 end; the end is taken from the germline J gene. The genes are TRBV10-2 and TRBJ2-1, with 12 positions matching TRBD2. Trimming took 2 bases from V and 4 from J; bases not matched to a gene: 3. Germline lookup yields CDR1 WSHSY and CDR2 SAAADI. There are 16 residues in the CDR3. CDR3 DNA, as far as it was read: TGCGCCAGCAGTGAGACTAGCGGGAGGCCTTACAATGAG. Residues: CASSETSGRPYNE. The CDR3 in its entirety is CASSETSGRPYNEQFF.

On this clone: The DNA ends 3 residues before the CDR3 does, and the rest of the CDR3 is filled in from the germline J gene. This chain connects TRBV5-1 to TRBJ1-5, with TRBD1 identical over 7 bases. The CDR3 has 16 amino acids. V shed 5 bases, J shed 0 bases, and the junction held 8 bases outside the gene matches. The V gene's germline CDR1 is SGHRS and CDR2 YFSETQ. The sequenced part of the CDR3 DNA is TGCGCCAGCAGTTACAAACAGGGGAATAGCAATCAGCCC. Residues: CASSYKQGNSNQP. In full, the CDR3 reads CASSYKQGNSNQPQHF.

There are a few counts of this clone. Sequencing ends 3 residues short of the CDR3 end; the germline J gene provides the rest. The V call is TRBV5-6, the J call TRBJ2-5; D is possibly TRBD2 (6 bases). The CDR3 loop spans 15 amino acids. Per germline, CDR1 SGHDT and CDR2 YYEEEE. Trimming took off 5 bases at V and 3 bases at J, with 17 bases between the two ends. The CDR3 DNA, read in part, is TGTGCCAGCAGTTCGGGACTTGGGAATGAAGAGACC. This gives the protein CASSSGLGNEET. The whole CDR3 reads CASSSGLGNEETQYF.

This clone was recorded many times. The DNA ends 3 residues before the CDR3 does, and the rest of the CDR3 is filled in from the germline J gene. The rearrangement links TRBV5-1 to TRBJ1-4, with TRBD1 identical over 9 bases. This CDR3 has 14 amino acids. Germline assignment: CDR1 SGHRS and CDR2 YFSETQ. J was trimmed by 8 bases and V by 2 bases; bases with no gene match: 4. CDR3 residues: CASSLQGAQEKLFF. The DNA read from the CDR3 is TGCGCCAGCAGCTTACAGGGGGCACAGGAAAAA.

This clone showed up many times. The CDR3: CSAGTGTSSYNEQFF. CDR3 DNA (partial): TGCAGCGCTGGCACCGGGACTAGCTCCTACAATGAG. The V and J genes are TRBV29-1 and TRBJ2-1, with TRBD2 matching 8 bases. The CDR3 end is not reached by the read, which stops 3 residues before it; the germline J gene fills it in. CDR1 and CDR2 from the germline V gene are SQVTM and ANQGSEA. The ends lost 7 bases at V and 0 bases at J; junction bases unmatched: 8. CDR3 length: 15 amino acids.

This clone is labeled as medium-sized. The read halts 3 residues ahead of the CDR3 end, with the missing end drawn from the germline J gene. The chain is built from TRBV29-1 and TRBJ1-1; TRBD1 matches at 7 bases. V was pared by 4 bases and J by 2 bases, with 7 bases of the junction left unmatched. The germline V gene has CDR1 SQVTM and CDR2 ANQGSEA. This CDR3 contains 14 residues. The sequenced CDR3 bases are TGCAGCGTTGTAGGGGACAGCGTTAACACTGAA. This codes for CSVVGDSVNTE. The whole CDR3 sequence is CSVVGDSVNTEAFF.

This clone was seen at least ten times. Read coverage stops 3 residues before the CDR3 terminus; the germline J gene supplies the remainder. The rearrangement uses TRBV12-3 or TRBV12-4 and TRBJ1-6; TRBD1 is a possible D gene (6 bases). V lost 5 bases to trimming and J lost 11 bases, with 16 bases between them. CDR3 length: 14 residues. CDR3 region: CASSRGGGNPPLHF. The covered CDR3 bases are TGTGCCAGCAGTAGAGGGGGTGGGAATCCACCC.

The CDR3 is CASSENTGAGTEAFF. The covered CDR3 bases are TGTGCCAGCAGCGAGAATACAGGGGCTGGGACTGAA. This rearrangement joins TRBV5-6 to TRBJ1-1; TRBD1 matches 7 bases. The sequenced fragment ends 3 residues before the CDR3 boundary, so the rest is inferred from the germline J gene. The ends lost 4 bases at V and 5 bases at J; junction bases unmatched: 11. Per germline, CDR1 SGHDT and CDR2 YYEEEE. This CDR3 has 15 amino acids.

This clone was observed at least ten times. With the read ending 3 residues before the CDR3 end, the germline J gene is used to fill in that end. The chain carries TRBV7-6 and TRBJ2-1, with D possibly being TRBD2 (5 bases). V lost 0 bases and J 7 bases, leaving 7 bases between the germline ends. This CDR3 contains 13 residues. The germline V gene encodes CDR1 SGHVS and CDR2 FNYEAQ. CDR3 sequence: CASSLARTNEQFF. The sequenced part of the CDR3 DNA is TGTGCCAGCAGCTTAGCCCGGACTAATGAG.

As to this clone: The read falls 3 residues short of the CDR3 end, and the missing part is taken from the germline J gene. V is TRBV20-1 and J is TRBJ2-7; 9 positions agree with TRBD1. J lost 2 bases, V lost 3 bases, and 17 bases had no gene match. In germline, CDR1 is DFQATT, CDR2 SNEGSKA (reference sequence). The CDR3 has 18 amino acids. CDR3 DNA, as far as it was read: TGCAGTGCTAGGGGGGAGCTAGTGAGGACAGGGGTAACCTACGAG. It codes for CSARGELVRTGVTYE. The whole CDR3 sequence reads CSARGELVRTGVTYEQYF.

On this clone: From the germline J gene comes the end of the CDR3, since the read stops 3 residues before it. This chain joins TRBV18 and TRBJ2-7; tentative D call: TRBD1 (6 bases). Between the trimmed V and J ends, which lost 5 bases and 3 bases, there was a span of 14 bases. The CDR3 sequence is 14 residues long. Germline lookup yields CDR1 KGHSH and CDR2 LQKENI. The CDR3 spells CASSVDSKNYEQYF. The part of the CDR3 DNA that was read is TGTGCCAGCTCAGTGGACAGCAAGAACTACGAG. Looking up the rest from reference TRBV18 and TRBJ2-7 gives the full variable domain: NAGVMQNPRHLVRRRGQEARLRCSPMKGHSHVYWYRQLPEEGLKFMVYLQKENIIDESGMPKERFSAEFPKEGPSILRIQQVVRGDSAAYFCASSVDSKNYEQYFGPGTRLTVT.